This TCR beta chain was recorded in a study of blood T cell repertoires in COVID-19 (dated by TCRdb to 2018 to 2021). About the study as a whole: Collaborator samples came from the United States, Italy and Spain and covered acute and convalescent phases of COVID-19. The samples were drawn from the first 160 participants of the ongoing ImmuneRACE study and from more than 1,000 subjects provided by 6 global collaborators. Where available, HLA class I and class II types were taken from metadata supplied by the sample provider and were not determined by assay-based typing. Subjects who had been exposed to COVID-19, were actively infected with it, or had recovered from it provided the deeply sampled blood TCRbeta repertoires that made up the dataset. The material from the prospective study consisted of cDNA or gDNA derived from T cells, B-cell-depleted T cells, or PBMCs. The sample metadata nearly always contained a de-identified subject ID, COVID-19 status, age in years and sex. The repertoires were released in a freely available public database meant as a resource for research on the immune response to SARS-CoV-2. General study outcomes and caveats: Clinical and demographic metadata were provided uncurated, with the amount varying by source and participant.

TCRbeta CDR3 regions were amplified from genomic DNA using the immunoSEQ Assay, a bias-controlled multiplex PCR. The published analysis was carried out like this. Nucleated cell counts per sample were estimated from amplification of reference gene primers within the assay. Sequence reads were collapsed and filtered to measure the absolute abundance of every unique TCRbeta CDR3 rearrangement. For each sample, productive Simpson clonality was calculated by taking the square root of Simpson's diversity index across productive rearrangements. This is the immuneACCESS table as TCRdb keeps it, with only in-frame sequences that have V and J called. A part of the clones is gone; compared with another copy, unresolved V genes explain less than half, and the rest is unexplained. V and J calls plus clone size are reproduced from that table; the DNA served to infer D and trimming. The sample data list 150,000 to 200,000 clones, and around 90% of these were observed just once. The ten largest account for 0.62% of the sample.

Each collaborating institution followed its own protocols to collect whole blood in K2EDTA tubes. For TCRbeta analysis, collaborators shipped samples as frozen whole blood, isolated PBMCs, or DNA extracted from either of those sample types. This clone showed up just once. The specificity of this receptor is unknown. No much larger clone is present one base from it, and per-base qualities are unavailable. The junction carries 15 bases between V and J, which are trimmed by 4 bases and 6 bases respectively. CDR3 length: 15 amino acids, cysteine to phenylalanine. Only the CDR3 part of the read is kept: 45 bases, read in frame from the first base. CDR1 and CDR2 are read off the germline V gene (reference sequence) as LGHDT and YNNKEL.

Input material: peripheral blood. The source of this sequence is a man aged 45-65 years with acute or convalescent COVID-19. The chain employs TRBV3-1 (or the pseudogene TRBV3-2) and TRBJ2-2; a tentative D call is TRBD2 (5 bases match). The DNA sequence is as follows: TGTGCCAGCAGCCCGCGTGTGGGAGTACCCGGGGAGCTGTTTTTT. Protein translation: CASSPRVGVPGELFF.